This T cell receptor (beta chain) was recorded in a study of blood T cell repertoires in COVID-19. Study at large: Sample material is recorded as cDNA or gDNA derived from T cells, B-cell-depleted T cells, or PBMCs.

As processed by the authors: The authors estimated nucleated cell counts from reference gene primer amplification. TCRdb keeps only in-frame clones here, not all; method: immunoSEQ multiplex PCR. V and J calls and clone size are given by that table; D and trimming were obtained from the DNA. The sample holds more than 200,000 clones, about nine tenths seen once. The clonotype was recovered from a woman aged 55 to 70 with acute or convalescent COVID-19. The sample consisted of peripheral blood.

The CDR3 region is CATSEADRNYGYTF. CDR3 sequence (DNA): TGTGCCACCAGTGAGGCGGACAGGAACTATGGCTACACCTTC. The chain carries TRBV24-1 and TRBJ1-2, with 7 bases identical to TRBD1. CDR3 length equals 14 residues. V was clipped by 4 bases and J by 2 bases; unmatched bases: 3. Germline CDR1 is KGHDR and CDR2 is SFDVKD.